This T cell receptor (beta chain) was found in a study of blood T cell repertoires in COVID-19. Study information: Nucleic acid was either cDNA or gDNA, and it came from T cells, B-cell-depleted T cells, or PBMCs.

In the study's own analysis: Reference gene primer amplification in the assay estimated nucleated cell counts. TCRdb keeps only in-frame clones here, not all; method: immunoSEQ multiplex PCR. From that table come the V and J calls and clone size; the DNA was used to work out D and trimming. The sample shows approximately 57,000 clones, just under 90% of them seen only once. Sequencing was carried out using peripheral blood. The source of this sequence is a man aged 50-60 years with acute or convalescent COVID-19.

CDR3 DNA sequence: TGTGCCAGCAGCTTAGTAGCGGGAGGATTAGTCGCTGAGCAGTACTTC. Translated: CASSLVAGGLVAEQYF. This chain uses TRBV7-9 with TRBJ2-7; 10 nucleotides agree with TRBD2. CDR3 length equals 16 residues. Per the germline V gene, CDR1 is SEHNR and CDR2 is FQNEAQ (reference sequence). V was pared by 1 base and J by 7 bases, with 10 bases of the junction left unmatched.